A selection of T cell receptor beta chains follows, all from one sample in a study of blood T cell repertoires in COVID-19. Some clones are missing from TCRdb's copy, which holds only in-frame ones; the method was immunoSEQ multiplex PCR. The top ten clones hold over 2% of a sample with over 100,000 clones, about 90% of them seen once. Sequencing was performed on peripheral blood. These receptors originate from a man aged 50 to 59 with active COVID-19. The CDR3 runs from the conserved cysteine through the conserved F or W. Fields, in order: J gene, D gene, clone size, V gene, CDR3 DNA, CDR3 protein. D genes are given only for firm matches. Some rows have no size entry. The others give once, few or many, or a class for an expanded clone.

TRBJ1-1 NA NA TRBV5-4 TGTGCCTGCGAGACTGACGGTCTGAACACTGAAGCTTTCTTT CACETDGLNTEAFF
TRBJ2-3 TRBD2 once TRBV7-3 TGTGCCAGCAGCAACCCCGGGGGGGGGCCAGATACGCAGTATTTT CASSNPGGGPDTQYF
TRBJ2-7 TRBD1 few TRBV7-9 TGTGCCAGCAGCTCCTTGGACAGGGGCAACTACGAGCAGTACTTC CASSSLDRGNYEQYF
TRBJ2-7 NA NA TRBV6-6 TGTGCCAGCAGTTACCAAAAGACTACATACGAGCAGTACTTC CASSYQKTTYEQYF
TRBJ1-2 NA NA TRBV5-4 TGTGCCAGCAGTCGAGGGACTAACTATGGCTACACCTTC CASSRGTNYGYTF
TRBJ1-1 TRBD1 NA TRBV5-4 TGTGCCAGCAGCTTCTACAGGGGGCAATCTGAAGCTTTCTTT CASSFYRGQSEAFF
TRBJ2-3 NA NA TRBV7-2 TGTGCCAGCAGCGCCCTAGGAGCCTACAAGTATTTT CASSALGAYKYF
TRBJ1-6 NA NA TRBV6-4 TGTGCCAGCAGTGACTCCCCCCAGGGTAATTCACCCCTCCACTTT CASSDSPQGNSPLHF
TRBJ1-2 TRBD1 NA TRBV7-9 TGTGCCAGCAGCCACAATACCGGGACAGACTATGGCTACACCTTC CASSHNTGTDYGYTF
TRBJ2-7 TRBD1 few TRBV5-4 TGTGCCAGCAGCCCCGACAGGGGCGGGGAGCAGTACTTC CASSPDRGGEQYF
TRBJ2-1 TRBD2 NA TRBV5-4 TGTGCCAGCAGACAGGCGGGGGGAGGGTACAATGAGCAGTTCTTC CASRQAGGGYNEQFF
TRBJ1-6 NA few TRBV19 TGTGCCCAGCTGGGGGAGGCTTCACCCCTCCACTTT CAQLGEASPLHF
TRBJ2-3 NA NA TRBV5-1 TGCGCCAGCAGCCCGATCGGGGGTCGACAAGATACGCAGTATTTT CASSPIGGRQDTQYF
TRBJ1-1 NA NA TRBV29-1 TGCAGCGGGTCACATAGAGGGAACACTGAAGCTTTCTTT CSGSHRGNTEAFF
TRBJ1-2 NA NA TRBV7-9 TGTGCCAGCAGTATTGACGTGGGGGGTGACTACACCTTC CASSIDVGGDYTF
TRBJ2-7 TRBD2 NA TRBV7-2 TGTGCCAGCAGTCCCGGGAGGGAACACGAGCAGTACTTC CASSPGREHEQYF
TRBJ2-7 TRBD2 NA TRBV11-2 TGTGCCAGCAGCTTAGGTGGCGCGGGGGGTCTGGACGAGCAGTACTTC CASSLGGAGGLDEQYF
TRBJ2-1 TRBD2 NA TRBV19 TGTGCCAAGACGCGGGGGGGCCACTACAATGAGCAGTTCTTC CAKTRGGHYNEQFF
TRBJ1-1 NA NA TRBV12-5 TGTGCTAGTGGTCGTACAGGGCTGAACACTGAAGCTTTCTTT CASGRTGLNTEAFF
TRBJ2-1 TRBD2 NA TRBV27 TGTGCCAGCAGTTTAGGAAGCGGGGGGACCTGGGAGGAGCAGTTCTTC CASSLGSGGTWEEQFF
TRBJ1-5 NA NA TRBV6-5 TGTGCCAGCAGTTACTCCGGATCCCTAGATCAGCCCCAGCATTTT CASSYSGSLDQPQHF
TRBJ2-6 NA NA TRBV5-8 TGTGCCAGCAGCTTGCGAGGGGGTGGGGCCAACGTCCTGACTTTC CASSLRGGGANVLTF
TRBJ1-1 NA NA TRBV9 TGTGCCAGCAGCCTGAAGGGACAGAACACTGAAGCTTTCTTT CASSLKGQNTEAFF
TRBJ1-2 NA NA TRBV6-4 TGTGCCAGCAGTGATGGGGTGACAGGACGGGGCTACACCTTC CASSDGVTGRGYTF
TRBJ2-5 NA NA TRBV5-4 TGTGCCAGCAGCCCTAGGCGGGATGGGGAGACCCAGTACTTC CASSPRRDGETQYF
TRBJ1-2 TRBD1 NA TRBV3-1/TRBV3-2 TGTGCCAGCAGCCAAGAAAGGACAGGCGTATACTATGGCTACACCTTC CASSQERTGVYYGYTF
TRBJ2-3 TRBD2 NA TRBV5-1 TGCGCCAGCAGCTCGGGACTAGCGGGGGGTGTAGATACGCAGTATTTT CASSSGLAGGVDTQYF
TRBJ2-5 TRBD2 NA TRBV6-5 TGTGCCAGTGCGGTAGCGGGGGGCGGGGAGACCCAGTACTTC CASAVAGGGETQYF
TRBJ2-3 NA NA TRBV2 TGTGCCAGCACCCTCGCCCAACTAGCTTTTGCAGATACGCAGTATTTT CASTLAQLAFADTQYF
TRBJ2-2 NA NA TRBV7-6 TGTGCCAGCAGCTTAGGTCAGCGACCGAACACCGGGGAGCTGTTTTTT CASSLGQRPNTGELFF
TRBJ1-1 NA once TRBV2 TGTGCCAGCACTGCCGAGGCAGTGGGTAAGTTTGGTTTCTTT CASTAEAVGKFGFF
TRBJ1-2 NA NA TRBV18 TGTGCCAGCTCACCAAATTTCATCCGAGGGAGCGGCTACACCTTC CASSPNFIRGSGYTF
TRBJ2-7 NA NA TRBV3-1/TRBV3-2 TGTGCCAGCAGCCAAGCATCCTACGAGCAGTACTTC CASSQASYEQYF
TRBJ2-3 TRBD1 NA TRBV11-2 TGTGCCAGCAGCCCCCGGGACAGAGGCACAGATACGCAGTATTTT CASSPRDRGTDTQYF
TRBJ1-2 NA NA TRBV4-1 TGCGCCAGCAGCTTTTTGTATCGGTCGTATGGCTACACCTTC CASSFLYRSYGYTF
TRBJ1-1 NA NA TRBV6-6 TGTGCCAGCAGTTACTCGATCCGGGTCCGGAACACTGAAGCTTTCTTT CASSYSIRVRNTEAFF
TRBJ2-2 TRBD1 NA TRBV18 TGTGCCAGCTCACCACTAGGGACAGGCCGAAACACCGGGGAGCTGTTTTTT CASSPLGTGRNTGELFF
TRBJ2-1 TRBD2 few TRBV10-3 TGTGCCATCAGTCTAGCGGGGGGGCTTGAGCAGTTCTTC CAISLAGGLEQFF
TRBJ2-3 NA NA TRBV5-4 TGTGCCAGCAGCTTGGGAGGCCATGGAACGGATACGCAGTATTTT CASSLGGHGTDTQYF
TRBJ1-4 NA NA TRBV2 TGTGCCAGCAGTGACTTATCAGGGGAAAACGAAAAACTGTTTTTT CASSDLSGENEKLFF
TRBJ1-2 TRBD1 NA TRBV28 TGTGCCAGCAGTTTGTCGGGACAGTATGGCTACACCTTC CASSLSGQYGYTF
TRBJ1-1 NA NA TRBV5-4 TGTGCCAGCAGCTTGGCCGGGGGGGCGGTCGGAGCTTTCTTT CASSLAGGAVGAFF